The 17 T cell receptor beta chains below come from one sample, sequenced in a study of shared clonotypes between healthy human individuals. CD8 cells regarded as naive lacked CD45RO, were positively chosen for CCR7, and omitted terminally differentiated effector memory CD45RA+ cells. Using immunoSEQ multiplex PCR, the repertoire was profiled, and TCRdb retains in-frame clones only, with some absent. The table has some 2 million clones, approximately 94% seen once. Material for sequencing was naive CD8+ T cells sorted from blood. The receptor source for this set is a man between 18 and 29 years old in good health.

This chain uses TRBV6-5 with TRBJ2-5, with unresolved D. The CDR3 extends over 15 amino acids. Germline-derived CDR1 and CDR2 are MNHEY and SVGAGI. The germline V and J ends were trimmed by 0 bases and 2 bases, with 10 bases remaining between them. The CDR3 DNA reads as TGTGCCAGCAGTTACTCGGGCTCCCTACAAGAGACCCAGTACTTC. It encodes CASSYSGSLQETQYF.

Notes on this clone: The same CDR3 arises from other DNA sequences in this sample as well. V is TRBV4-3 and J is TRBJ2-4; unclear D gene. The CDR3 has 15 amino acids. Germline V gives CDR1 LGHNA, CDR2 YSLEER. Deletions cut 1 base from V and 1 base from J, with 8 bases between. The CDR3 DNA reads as TGCGCCAGCAGCCAAGGGTCCGGGGCCAAAAACATTCAGTACTTC. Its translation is CASSQGSGAKNIQYF.

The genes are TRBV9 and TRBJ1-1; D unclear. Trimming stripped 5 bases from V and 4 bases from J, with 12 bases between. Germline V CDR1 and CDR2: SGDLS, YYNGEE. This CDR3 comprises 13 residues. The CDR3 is CASSYDEFTEAFF. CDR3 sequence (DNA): TGTGCCAGCAGTTATGACGAATTCACTGAAGCTTTCTTT.

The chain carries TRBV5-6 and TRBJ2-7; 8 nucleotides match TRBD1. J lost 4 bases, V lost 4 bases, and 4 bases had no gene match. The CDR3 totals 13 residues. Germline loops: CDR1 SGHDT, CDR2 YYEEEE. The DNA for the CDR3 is TGTGCCAGCAGCGAGGGACAGGAGTACGAGCAGTACTTC. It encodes CASSEGQEYEQYF.

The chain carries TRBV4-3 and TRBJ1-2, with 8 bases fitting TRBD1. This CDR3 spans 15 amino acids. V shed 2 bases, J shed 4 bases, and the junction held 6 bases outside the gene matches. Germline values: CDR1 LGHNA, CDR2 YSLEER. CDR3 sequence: CASSQYRGDRYGYTF. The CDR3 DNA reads TGCGCCAGCAGCCAATACAGGGGGGATCGCTATGGCTACACCTTC.

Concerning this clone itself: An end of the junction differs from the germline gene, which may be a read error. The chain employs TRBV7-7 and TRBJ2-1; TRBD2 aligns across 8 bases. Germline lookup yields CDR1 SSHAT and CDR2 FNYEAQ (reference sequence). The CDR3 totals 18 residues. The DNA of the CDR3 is TGTGCTAGCAGTCCCAGCCCATATAGCGGGGCGGGGGGCAATGAGCAGTTCTTC. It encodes CASSPSPYSGAGGNEQFF.

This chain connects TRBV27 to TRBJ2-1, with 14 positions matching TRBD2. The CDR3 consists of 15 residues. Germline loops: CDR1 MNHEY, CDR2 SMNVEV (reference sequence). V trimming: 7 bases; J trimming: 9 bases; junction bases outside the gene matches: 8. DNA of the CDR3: TGTGCCAGCAAGGGACTAGCGGGAGTATTTGGTGAGCAGTTCTTC. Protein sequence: CASKGLAGVFGEQFF.

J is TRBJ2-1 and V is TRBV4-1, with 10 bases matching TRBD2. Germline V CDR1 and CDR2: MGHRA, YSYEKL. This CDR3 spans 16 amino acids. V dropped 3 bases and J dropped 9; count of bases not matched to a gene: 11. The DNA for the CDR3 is TGCGCCAGCAGCCAGACACTAGCGGGGCGATTCGGTGAGCAGTTCTTC. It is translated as CASSQTLAGRFGEQFF.

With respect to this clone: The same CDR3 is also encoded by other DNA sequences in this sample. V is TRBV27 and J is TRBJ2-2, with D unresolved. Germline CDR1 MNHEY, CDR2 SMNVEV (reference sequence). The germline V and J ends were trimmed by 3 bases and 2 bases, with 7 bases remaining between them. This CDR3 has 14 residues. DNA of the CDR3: TGTGCCAGCAGTTTGTCAGGCAACACCGGGGAGCTGTTTTTT. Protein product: CASSLSGNTGELFF.

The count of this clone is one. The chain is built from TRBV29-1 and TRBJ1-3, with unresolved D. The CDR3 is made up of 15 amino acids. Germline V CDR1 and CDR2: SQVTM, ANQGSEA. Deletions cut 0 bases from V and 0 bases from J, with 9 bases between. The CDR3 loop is CSVEEWAGSGNTIYF. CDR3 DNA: TGCAGCGTTGAAGAGTGGGCAGGCTCTGGAAACACCATATATTTT.

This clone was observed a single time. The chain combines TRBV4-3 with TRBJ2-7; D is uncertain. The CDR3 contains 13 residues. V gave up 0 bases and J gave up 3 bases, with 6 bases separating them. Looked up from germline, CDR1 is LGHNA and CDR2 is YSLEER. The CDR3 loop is CASSQEYGYEQYF. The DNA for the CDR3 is TGCGCCAGCAGCCAAGAGTACGGCTACGAGCAGTACTTC.

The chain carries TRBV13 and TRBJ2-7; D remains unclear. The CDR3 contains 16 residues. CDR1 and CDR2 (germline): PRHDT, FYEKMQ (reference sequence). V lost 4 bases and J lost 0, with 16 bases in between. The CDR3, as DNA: TGTGCCAGCAGCTCCATTACCAGCGCGAGCTCCTACGAGCAGTACTTC. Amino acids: CASSSITSASSYEQYF.

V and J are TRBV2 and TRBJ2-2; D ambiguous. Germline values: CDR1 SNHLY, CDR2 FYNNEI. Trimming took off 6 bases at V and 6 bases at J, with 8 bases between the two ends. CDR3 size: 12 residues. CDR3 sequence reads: CASSGRAGELFF. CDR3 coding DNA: TGTGCCAGCAGCGGAAGGGCCGGGGAGCTGTTTTTT. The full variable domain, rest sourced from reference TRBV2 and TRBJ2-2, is EPEVTQTPSHQVTQMGQEVILRCVPISNHLYFYWYRQILGQKVEFLVSFYNNEISEKSEIFDDQFSVERPDGSNFTLKIRSTKLEDSAMYFCASSGRAGELFFGEGSRLTVL.

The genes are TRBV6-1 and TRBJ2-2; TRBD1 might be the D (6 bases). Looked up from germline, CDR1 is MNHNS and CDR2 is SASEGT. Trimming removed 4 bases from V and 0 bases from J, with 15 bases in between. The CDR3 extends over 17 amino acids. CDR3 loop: CASSGVPGTPNTGELFF. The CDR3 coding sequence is TGTGCCAGCAGTGGAGTACCCGGGACACCGAACACCGGGGAGCTGTTTTTT.

The CDR3 reads CASSQDPAGLRETQYF. CDR3 nucleotide sequence: TGCGCCAGCAGCCAAGATCCCGCGGGTTTAAGAGAGACCCAGTACTTC. This rearrangement joins TRBV4-1 to TRBJ2-5, with a weak D call TRBD2 (5 bases). The germline V gene has CDR1 MGHRA and CDR2 YSYEKL. V lost 0 bases and J lost 4, with 15 bases in between. This CDR3 spans 16 amino acids.

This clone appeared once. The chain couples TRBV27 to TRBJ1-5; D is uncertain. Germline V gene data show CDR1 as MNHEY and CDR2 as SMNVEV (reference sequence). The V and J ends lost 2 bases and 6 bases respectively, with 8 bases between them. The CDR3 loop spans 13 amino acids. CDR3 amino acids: CASSLGVSQPQHF. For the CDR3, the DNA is TGTGCCAGCAGTTTAGGAGTGAGTCAGCCCCAGCATTTT.

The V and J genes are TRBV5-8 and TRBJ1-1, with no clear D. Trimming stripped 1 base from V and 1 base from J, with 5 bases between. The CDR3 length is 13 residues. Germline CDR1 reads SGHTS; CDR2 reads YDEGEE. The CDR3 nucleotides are TGTGCCAGCAGCTTGATGGGGAACACTGAAGCTTTCTTT. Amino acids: CASSLMGNTEAFF.